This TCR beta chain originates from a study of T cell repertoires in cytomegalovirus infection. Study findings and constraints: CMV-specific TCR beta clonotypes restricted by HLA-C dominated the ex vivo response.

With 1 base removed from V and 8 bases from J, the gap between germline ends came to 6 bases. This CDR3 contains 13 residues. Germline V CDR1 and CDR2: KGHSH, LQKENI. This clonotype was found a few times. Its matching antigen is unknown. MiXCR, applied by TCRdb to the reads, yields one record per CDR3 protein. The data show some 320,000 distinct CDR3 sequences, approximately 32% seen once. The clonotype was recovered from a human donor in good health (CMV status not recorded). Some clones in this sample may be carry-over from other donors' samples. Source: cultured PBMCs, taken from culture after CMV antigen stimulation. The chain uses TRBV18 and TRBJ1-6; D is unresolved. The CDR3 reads CASSPRFDSPLHF. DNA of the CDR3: TGTGCCAGCTCACCACGGTTCGATTCACCCCTCCACTTT.